The source of this TCR beta chain is a study of blood T cell repertoires in COVID-19. The method was immunoSEQ multiplex PCR; TCRdb's version includes in-frame clones alone and lacks a portion of them. The sample consists of 250,000 to 300,000 clones, approximately 89% of them appearing once. Germline V gene data show CDR1 as MDHEN and CDR2 as SYDVKM. With V trimmed by 6 bases and J by 0 bases, 4 bases remained unmatched. CDR3 size: 14 residues. Sample: PBMCs or T cells enriched from blood (not recorded which). This clonotype was obtained from a woman aged 60-75 years who had recovered from COVID-19. The chain uses TRBV28 and TRBJ2-7, with TRBD1 identical over 8 bases. The CDR3 reads CASRRQGNSYEQYF. The CDR3 region has the DNA TGTGCCAGCAGGAGACAGGGGAACTCCTACGAGCAGTACTTC.